The clone carrying this T cell receptor (beta chain) was counted a few times. The entry originates in a study of blood T cell repertoires in COVID-19. Per the original data handling: Nucleated cell counts were estimated from reference gene primer amplification. TCRdb's copy holds only in-frame clones and misses some; the assay was immunoSEQ multiplex PCR. From that table come the V and J calls and clone size; the DNA was used to work out D and trimming. The sample has about 130,000 clones, about 86% seen once; the top ten hold about 2.5%. The CDR3 loop spans 18 amino acids. The V gene end was trimmed by 5 bases and the J gene end by 4 bases; junction bases not matched to a gene: 16. Looked up from germline, CDR1 is SEHNR and CDR2 is FQNEAQ (reference sequence).

The specimen was PBMCs or T cells enriched from blood (not recorded which). The rearrangement joins TRBV7-9 to TRBJ2-7, with 11 bases that match TRBD2. This TCR was recovered from a woman aged 45-65 years who had recovered from COVID-19. Written as DNA, the CDR3 is TGTGCCAGCAGCGCCCTGGCACTAGCGGGGGAGCGGGGATACGAGCAGTACTTC. This codes for CASSALALAGERGYEQYF.